The present TCR beta chain was sequenced within a study of T cell repertoires in cytomegalovirus infection (dated by TCRdb to between 2018 and 2021). For the study in its entirety: Because public TCR beta signatures pointed to carriage of CMV infection together with the matching HLA type, the HLA type of each donor mattered for the analysis. Points the paper makes about the study in general: Cumulative frequency of public TCR beta family members discriminated carriers of CMV infection plus the relevant HLA type in this cohort and an independent approximately 350-donor cohort. In the ex vivo response, HLA-C-restricted CMV-specific TCR beta clonotypes were dominant, and in two of eight donors the single most frequent clonotype came from this HLA-C-restricted group.

From cysteine to phenylalanine, the CDR3 is 15 amino acids long. Kept here is only the CDR3 DNA, which spans 45 bases and is read in frame from base 1. Trimming removed 5 bases from V and 2 bases from J; the gene matches leave 5 bases unexplained. Sequences MDHEN (CDR1) and SYDVKM (CDR2) are obtained from the germline V gene. Remarks on this clonotype: The target of this receptor is not known. Base quality data are lacking; no much larger clone is found one base away.

Sequencing instrument: Illumina HiSeq 1500. Clones were called with MiXCR by TCRdb after fastp trimmed the public reads at Q25, and only in-frame beta chains were retained. Rows with one shared CDR3 protein collapse into an entry with the most common genes and DNA. For this sample there are 740,000 or so distinct CDR3 sequences; less than 40% appear just once. The top ten hold around 2.8% of the sample. The specimen was PBMCs. The sequence was obtained from a human donor in good health (CMV status not recorded). Some clones in this sample may be carry-over from other donors' samples. This chain joins TRBV28 to TRBJ1-4, and 7 junctional nucleotides match TRBD1. The CDR3 amino acid sequence is: CASSLGDSTNEKLFF. The DNA sequence is TGTGCCAGCAGTCTAGGGGACAGTACTAATGAAAAACTGTTTTTT. The CDR3, completed at both ends by the reference TRBV28 and TRBJ1-4 genes, gives the full variable domain DVKVTQSSRYLVKRTGEKVFLECVQDMDHENMFWYRQDPGLGLRLIYFSYDVKMKEKGDIPEGYSVSREKKERFSLILESASTNQTSMYLCASSLGDSTNEKLFFGSGTQLSVL.